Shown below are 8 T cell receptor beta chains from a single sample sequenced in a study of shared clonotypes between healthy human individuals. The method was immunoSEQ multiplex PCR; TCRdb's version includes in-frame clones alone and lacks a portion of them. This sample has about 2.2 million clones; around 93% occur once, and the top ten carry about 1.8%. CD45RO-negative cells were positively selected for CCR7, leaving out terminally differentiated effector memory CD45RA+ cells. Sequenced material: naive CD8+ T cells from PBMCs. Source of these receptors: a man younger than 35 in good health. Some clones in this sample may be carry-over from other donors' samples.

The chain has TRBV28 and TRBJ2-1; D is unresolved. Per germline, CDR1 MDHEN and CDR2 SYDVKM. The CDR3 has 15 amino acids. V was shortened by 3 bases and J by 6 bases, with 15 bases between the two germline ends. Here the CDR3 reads CASSFFRGPGNEQFF. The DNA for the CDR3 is TGTGCCAGCAGTTTTTTTCGCGGCCCGGGCAATGAGCAGTTCTTC.

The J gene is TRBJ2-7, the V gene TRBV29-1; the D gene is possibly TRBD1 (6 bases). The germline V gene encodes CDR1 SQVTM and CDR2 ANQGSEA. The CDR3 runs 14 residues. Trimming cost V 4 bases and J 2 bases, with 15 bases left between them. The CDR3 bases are TGCAGCGTTGGACAGGCCAGTGGGCCCTACGAGCAGTACTTC. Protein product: CSVGQASGPYEQYF.

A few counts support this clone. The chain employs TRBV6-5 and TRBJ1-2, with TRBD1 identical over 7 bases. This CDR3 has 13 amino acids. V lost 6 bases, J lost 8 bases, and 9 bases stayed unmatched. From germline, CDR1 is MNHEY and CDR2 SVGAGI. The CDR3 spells CASRPDRVGGYTF. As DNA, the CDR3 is TGTGCCAGCAGGCCCGACAGGGTCGGGGGCTACACCTTC.

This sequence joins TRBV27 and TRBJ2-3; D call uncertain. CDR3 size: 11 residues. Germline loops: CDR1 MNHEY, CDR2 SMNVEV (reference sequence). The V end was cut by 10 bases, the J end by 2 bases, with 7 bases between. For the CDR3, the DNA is TGTGCCACCACCCACACAGATACGCAGTATTTT. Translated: CATTHTDTQYF.

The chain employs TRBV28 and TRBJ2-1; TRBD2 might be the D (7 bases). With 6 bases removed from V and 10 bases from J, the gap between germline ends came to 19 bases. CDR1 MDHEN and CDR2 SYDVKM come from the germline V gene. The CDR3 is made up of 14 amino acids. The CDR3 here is CASSGPPGGTEQFF. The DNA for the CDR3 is TGTGCCAGCAGCGGCCCCCCGGGGGGCACCGAGCAGTTCTTC.

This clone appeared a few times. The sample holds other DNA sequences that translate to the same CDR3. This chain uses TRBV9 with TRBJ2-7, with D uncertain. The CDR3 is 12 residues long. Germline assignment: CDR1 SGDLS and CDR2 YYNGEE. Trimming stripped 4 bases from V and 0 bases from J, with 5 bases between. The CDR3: CASSSNSYEQYF. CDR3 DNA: TGTGCCAGCAGCTCCAACTCCTACGAGCAGTACTTC.

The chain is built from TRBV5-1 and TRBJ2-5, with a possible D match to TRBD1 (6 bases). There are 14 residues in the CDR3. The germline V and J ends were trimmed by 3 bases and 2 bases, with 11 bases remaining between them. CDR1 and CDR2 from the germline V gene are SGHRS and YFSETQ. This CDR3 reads CASSSHREQETQYF. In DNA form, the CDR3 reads TGCGCCAGCAGCTCTCACAGGGAACAAGAGACCCAGTACTTC.

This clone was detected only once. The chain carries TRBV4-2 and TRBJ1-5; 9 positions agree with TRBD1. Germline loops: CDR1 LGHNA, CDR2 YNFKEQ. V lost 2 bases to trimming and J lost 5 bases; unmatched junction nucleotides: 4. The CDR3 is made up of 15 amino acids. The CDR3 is CASSQWDRADQPQHF. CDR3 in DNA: TGTGCCAGCAGCCAATGGGACAGGGCGGATCAGCCCCAGCATTTT.